These 21 T cell receptor beta chains came from one sample sequenced in a study of Tregs in tolerant kidney transplant recipients. Assay used: immunoSEQ multiplex PCR; TCRdb lists only in-frame clones, some missing. This repertoire shows 50,000 or so clones, 91% found once; its top ten account for less than 0.75%. Sequenced material: Tregs from blood. The receptor source for this set is a human donor in good health.

The chain has TRBV7-9 and TRBJ2-7; possible D gene TRBD2, 5 bases. CDR1 SEHNR and CDR2 FQNEAQ come from the germline V gene (reference sequence). The CDR3 extends over 12 amino acids. The V end was cut by 5 bases, the J end by 5 bases, with 10 bases between. The CDR3 nucleotides are TGTGCCAGCAGCCCGGGGTTTCACGAGCAGTACTTC. Translation gives CASSPGFHEQYF.

The chain couples TRBV10-1 to TRBJ2-3; a weak D match, TRBD2 (5 bases). The CDR3 extends over 17 amino acids. Trimming removed 3 bases at V and 1 base at J, with 17 bases between. Germline-derived CDR1 and CDR2 are WNHNN and SYGVQD (reference sequence). CDR3: CASSEGIVGVGTDTQYF. CDR3 DNA: TGCGCCAGCAGTGAAGGTATCGTGGGAGTGGGCACAGATACGCAGTATTTT.

J is TRBJ1-4 and V is TRBV6-5, with D possibly matching TRBD1 (6 bases). Germline V gene lookup returns CDR1 MNHEY and CDR2 SVGAGI. The CDR3 totals 15 residues. Trimming pared 6 bases from V and 4 bases from J, leaving 15 bases between. CDR3 DNA sequence: TGTGCCAGCAGACCCGCGGACAGCGTTAATGAAAAACTGTTTTTT. It encodes CASRPADSVNEKLFF.

The chain joins TRBV25-1 to TRBJ2-7; D gene uncertain. Germline lookup yields CDR1 MGHDK and CDR2 SYGVNS. Trimming stripped 2 bases from V and 9 bases from J, with 8 bases between. This CDR3 has 11 residues. DNA for the CDR3: TGTGCCAGCAGTGAACTAAGATTGCAGTACTTC. Its translation: CASSELRLQYF.

Only one count was recorded for this clone. The rearrangement joins TRBV14 to TRBJ2-1; the D is unclear. The CDR3 has 12 residues. The germline V gene has CDR1 SGHDN and CDR2 FVKESK. The V and J ends lost 3 bases and 5 bases respectively, with 5 bases between them. The chain's CDR3 is CASSQGNNEQFF. CDR3 DNA sequence: TGTGCCAGCAGCCAGGGGAACAATGAGCAGTTCTTC.

This clone was seen a single time. This sequence joins TRBV6-5 and TRBJ1-2, with D perhaps matching TRBD1 (6 bases). The CDR3 is 14 residues long. V was cut by 7 bases and J by 0 bases, with 12 bases left in between. CDR1 is MNHEY and CDR2 is SVGAGI in the germline V gene. CDR3 loop: CASTDRSTNYGYTF. The DNA of the CDR3 is TGTGCCAGCACCGACAGGAGCACTAACTATGGCTACACCTTC.

This chain links TRBV10-3 with TRBJ2-1; D gene uncertain. CDR3 length: 13 residues. V gave up 2 bases and J gave up 6 bases, with 8 bases separating them. Germline loops: CDR1 ENHRY, CDR2 SYGVKD. Here the CDR3 DNA reads TGTGCCATCAGTGAGCGGCTATTCAATGAGCAGTTCTTC. This encodes CAISERLFNEQFF.

This CDR3 is CASSYGQGSGELFF. The CDR3 DNA is TGCGCCAGCAGCTATGGACAGGGCTCCGGGGAGCTGTTTTTT. The chain links TRBV5-1 to TRBJ2-2; TRBD1 matches at 8 bases. This CDR3 contains 14 residues. CDR1 and CDR2 from the germline V gene are SGHRS and YFSETQ. Trimming removed 3 bases from V and 6 bases from J; junction bases left unmatched: 4.

With respect to this clone: Other DNA sequences in the sample encode the same CDR3. The CDR3 protein is CASRRIDGTGGEQYF. In nucleotides, the CDR3 is TGCGCCAGCAGACGTATAGACGGAACAGGGGGCGAGCAGTACTTC. The chain is built from TRBV5-1 and TRBJ2-7, with 8 bases that match TRBD1. The CDR3 sequence is 15 residues long. Trimming removed 5 bases from V and 6 bases from J; junction bases left unmatched: 13. Germline CDR1 is SGHRS and CDR2 is YFSETQ.

This sequence joins TRBV27 and TRBJ2-1; 7 bases agree with TRBD2. Germline assignment: CDR1 MNHEY and CDR2 SMNVEV (reference sequence). The trim removed 4 bases at V and 4 bases at J, leaving 13 bases unmatched. The CDR3 has 17 residues. This CDR3 is CASSSRTRIGVYNEQFF. The CDR3 nucleotides read TGTGCCAGCAGTTCGCGGACTAGAATAGGGGTTTACAATGAGCAGTTCTTC.

The rearrangement uses TRBV13 and TRBJ1-3; 8 bases align to TRBD1. Germline V gene sequence: CDR1 PRHDT, CDR2 FYEKMQ (reference sequence). CDR3 size: 19 residues. V gave up 4 bases and J gave up 2 bases; unmatched junction bases: 16. The CDR3 loop reads CASSSRLRTGRFTGNTIYF. The CDR3 DNA is TGTGCCAGCAGCTCACGCCTTAGGACAGGGAGGTTCACTGGAAACACCATATATTTT.

The chain has TRBV7-9 and TRBJ1-5; TRBD1 matches at 7 bases. The V gene end was trimmed by 5 bases and the J gene end by 4 bases; junction bases not matched to a gene: 2. This CDR3 is 13 amino acids long. From germline, CDR1 is SEHNR and CDR2 FQNEAQ (reference sequence). CDR3 amino acids: CASSGTANQPQHF. As DNA, the CDR3 is TGTGCCAGCAGCGGGACAGCGAATCAGCCCCAGCATTTT.

The J gene is TRBJ2-5, the V gene TRBV5-1, with D perhaps being TRBD1 or TRBD2 (5 bases each). The J call may be mistaken, given a closer DNA end match to TRBJ2-7. CDR3 size: 14 residues. Per the germline V gene, CDR1 is SGHRS and CDR2 is YFSETQ. CDR3 sequence reads: CASSHGTSPYEQYF. In nucleotides, the CDR3 is TGCGCCAGCAGCCACGGGACCAGTCCCTACGAGCAGTACTTC.

V usage is TRBV6-6 and J usage is TRBJ1-1; D uncertain. There are 12 residues in the CDR3. V was clipped by 7 bases and J by 7 bases, with 13 bases between them. Germline lookup yields CDR1 MNHNY and CDR2 SVGAGI (reference sequence). The CDR3 region has the DNA TGTGCCAGCAAAGTAATGGAATTTGAAGCTTTCTTT. Residues: CASKVMEFEAFF.

In its sample, this clone was seen once. The rearrangement links TRBV6-1 to TRBJ1-4, with D possibly matching TRBD1 (6 bases). Between the trimmed V and J ends, which lost 2 bases and 8 bases, there was a span of 15 bases. CDR3 length equals 15 residues. Germline V gene data show CDR1 as MNHNS and CDR2 as SASEGT. CDR3 nucleotide sequence: TGTGCCAGCAGTGAACATCGGGGGGCGGGCGAAAAACTGTTTTTT. Its translation: CASSEHRGAGEKLFF.

V usage is TRBV25-1 and J usage is TRBJ1-5; D not certain. The ends were cut back, 2 bases at V and 0 bases at J, with 5 bases in the middle. The CDR3 has 14 residues. Germline assignment: CDR1 MGHDK and CDR2 SYGVNS. In DNA form, the CDR3 reads TGTGCCAGCAGTGAAGGGGTTAGCAATCAGCCCCAGCATTTT. Translating it yields CASSEGVSNQPQHF.

The V gene is TRBV4-1, the J gene TRBJ2-2, with no clear D. CDR1 and CDR2 from the germline V gene are MGHRA and YSYEKL. This CDR3 is built from 16 residues. V gave up 1 base and J gave up 0 bases, with 9 bases separating them. The CDR3 DNA reads TGCGCCAGCAGCCAAGTTGATCCCACGAACACCGGGGAGCTGTTTTTT. Translated: CASSQVDPTNTGELFF.

This clone was seen only once. The chain employs TRBV20-1 and TRBJ1-6, with no clear D. V lost 6 bases, J lost 11 bases, and 2 bases lay in between. CDR1 is DFQATT and CDR2 is SNEGSKA in the germline V gene (reference sequence). The CDR3 runs to 8 residues. In DNA, the CDR3 is TGCAGTGCCCCACCCCTCCACTTT. Translation: CSAPPLHF.

The CDR3 DNA reads as TGTGCCAGCAGCCCATCGGGGGGGCCTGGCTATGGCTACACCTTC. This translates into CASSPSGGPGYGYTF. The J gene is TRBJ1-2, the V gene TRBV7-9; tentatively, D is TRBD1 (6 bases). The V gene lost 5 bases and the J gene lost 4 bases, with 17 bases spanning the gap. The germline CDR1 and CDR2 sequences are SEHNR and FQNEAQ (reference sequence). The CDR3 is 15 residues long. Drawing the rest from reference TRBV7-9 and TRBJ1-2, the complete variable domain is DTGVSQNPRHKITKRGQNVTFRCDPISEHNRLYWYRQTLGQGPEFLTYFQNEAQLEKSRLLSDRFSAERPKGSFSTLEIQRTEQGDSAMYLCASSPSGGPGYGYTFGSGTRLTVV.

This clone showed up just once. The rearrangement links TRBV10-3 to TRBJ2-7, with 8 bases aligning to TRBD1. V gave up 8 bases and J gave up 3 bases; unmatched junction bases: 6. The CDR3 contains 13 residues. Germline V gene lookup returns CDR1 ENHRY and CDR2 SYGVKD. The CDR3 DNA is TGTGCCATCTCCCGGGACAGGCTCTACGAGCAGTACTTC. It yields the protein CAISRDRLYEQYF.

V is TRBV6-1 and J is TRBJ2-2; TRBD2 aligns across 11 bases. The germline CDR1 and CDR2 sequences are MNHNS and SASEGT. There are 14 residues in the CDR3. With V trimmed by 6 bases and J by 7 bases, 4 bases remained unmatched. CDR3 DNA: TGTGCCAGCAGCGCTACTAGCGGGGGCGGGGAGCTGTTTTTT. This sequence encodes CASSATSGGGELFF.